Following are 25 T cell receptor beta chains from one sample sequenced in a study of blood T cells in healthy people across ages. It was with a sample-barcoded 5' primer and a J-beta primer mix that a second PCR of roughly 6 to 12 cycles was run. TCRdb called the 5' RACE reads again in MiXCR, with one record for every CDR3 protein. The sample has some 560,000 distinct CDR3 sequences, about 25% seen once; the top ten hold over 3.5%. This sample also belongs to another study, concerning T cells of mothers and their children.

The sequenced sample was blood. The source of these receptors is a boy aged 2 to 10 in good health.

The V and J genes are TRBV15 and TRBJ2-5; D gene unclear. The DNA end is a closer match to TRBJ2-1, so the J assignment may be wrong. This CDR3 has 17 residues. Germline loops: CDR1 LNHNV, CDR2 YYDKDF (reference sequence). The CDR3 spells CATSRVWRQAPFNEQFF. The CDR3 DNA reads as TGTGCCACCAGCAGAGTTTGGCGGCAGGCCCCATTTAATGAGCAGTTCTTC.

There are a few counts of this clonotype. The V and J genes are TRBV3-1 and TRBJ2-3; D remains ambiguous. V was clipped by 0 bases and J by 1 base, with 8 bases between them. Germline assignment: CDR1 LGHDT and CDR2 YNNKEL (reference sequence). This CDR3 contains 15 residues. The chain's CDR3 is CASSQDSPGTDTQYF. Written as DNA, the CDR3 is TGTGCCAGCAGCCAAGATTCCCCGGGCACAGATACGCAGTATTTT.

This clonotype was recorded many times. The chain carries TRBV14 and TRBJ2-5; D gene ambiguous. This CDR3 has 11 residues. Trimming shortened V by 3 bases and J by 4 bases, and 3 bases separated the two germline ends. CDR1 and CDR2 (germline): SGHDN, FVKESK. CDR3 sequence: CASSHGETQYF. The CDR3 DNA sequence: TGTGCCAGCAGCCATGGAGAGACCCAGTACTTC.

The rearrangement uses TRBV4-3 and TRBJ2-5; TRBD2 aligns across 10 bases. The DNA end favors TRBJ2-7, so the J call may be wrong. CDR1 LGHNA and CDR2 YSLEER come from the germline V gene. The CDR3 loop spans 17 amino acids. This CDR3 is CASSQEPASGSIHEQYF. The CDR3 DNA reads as TGCGCCAGCAGCCAAGAACCCGCTAGCGGGAGTATCCACGAGCAGTACTTC.

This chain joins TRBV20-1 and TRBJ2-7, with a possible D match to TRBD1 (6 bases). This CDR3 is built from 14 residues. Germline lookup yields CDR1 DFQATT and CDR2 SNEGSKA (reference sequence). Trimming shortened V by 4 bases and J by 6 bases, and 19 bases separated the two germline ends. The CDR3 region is CSATENRVGSEQYF. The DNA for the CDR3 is TGCAGTGCTACCGAGAACAGGGTGGGGTCCGAGCAGTACTTC.

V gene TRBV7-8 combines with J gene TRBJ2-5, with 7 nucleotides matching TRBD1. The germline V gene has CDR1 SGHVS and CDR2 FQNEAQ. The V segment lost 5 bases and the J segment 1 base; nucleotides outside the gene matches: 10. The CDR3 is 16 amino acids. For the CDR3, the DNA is TGTGCCAGCAGCCAAAGGGACAGCAACCCCCAAGAGACCCAGTACTTC. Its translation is CASSQRDSNPQETQYF.

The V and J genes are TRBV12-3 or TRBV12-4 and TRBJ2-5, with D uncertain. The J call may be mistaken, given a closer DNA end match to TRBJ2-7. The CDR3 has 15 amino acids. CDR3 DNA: TGTGCCAGCAGTTTTGGTGTTGAGATGGGGAACGAGCAGTACTTC. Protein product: CASSFGVEMGNEQYF.

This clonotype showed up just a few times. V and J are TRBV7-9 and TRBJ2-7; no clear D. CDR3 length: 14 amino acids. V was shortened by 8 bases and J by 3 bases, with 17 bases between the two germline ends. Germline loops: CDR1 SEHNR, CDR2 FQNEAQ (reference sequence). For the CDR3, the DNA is TGTGCCAGCGCCCAATCGGCAGGAGTCTACGAGCAGTACTTC. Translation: CASAQSAGVYEQYF.

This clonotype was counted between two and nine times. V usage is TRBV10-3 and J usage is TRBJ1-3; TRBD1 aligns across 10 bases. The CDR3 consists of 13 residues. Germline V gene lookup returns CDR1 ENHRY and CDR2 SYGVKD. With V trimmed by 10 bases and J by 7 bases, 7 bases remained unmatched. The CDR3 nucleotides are TGTGCCACCGCCCCGGGACAGGGGAACACCATATATTTT. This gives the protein CATAPGQGNTIYF.

The chain's CDR3 is CASSLDGGYSNQPQHF. CDR3 nucleotides: TGTGCCAGCAGTTTAGATGGGGGTTATAGCAATCAGCCCCAGCATTTT. The chain joins TRBV12-3 or TRBV12-4 to TRBJ1-5, with D perhaps matching TRBD1 (5 bases). The CDR3 is made up of 16 amino acids. V was pared by 1 base and J by 0 bases, with 10 bases between.

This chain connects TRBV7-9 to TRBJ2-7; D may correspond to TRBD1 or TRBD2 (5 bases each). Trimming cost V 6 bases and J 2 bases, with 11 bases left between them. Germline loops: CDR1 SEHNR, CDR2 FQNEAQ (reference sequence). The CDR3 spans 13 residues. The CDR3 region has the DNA TGTGCCAGCAGTTCCAGGGACCCCTACGAGCAGTACTTC. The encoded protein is CASSSRDPYEQYF.

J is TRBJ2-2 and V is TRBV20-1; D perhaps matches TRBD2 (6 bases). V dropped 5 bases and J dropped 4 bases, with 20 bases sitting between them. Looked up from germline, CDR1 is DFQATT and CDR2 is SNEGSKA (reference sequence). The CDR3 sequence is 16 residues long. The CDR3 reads CSAYRDSMVSTGELFF. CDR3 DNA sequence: TGCAGTGCTTACCGGGACTCAATGGTTTCCACCGGGGAGCTGTTTTTT.

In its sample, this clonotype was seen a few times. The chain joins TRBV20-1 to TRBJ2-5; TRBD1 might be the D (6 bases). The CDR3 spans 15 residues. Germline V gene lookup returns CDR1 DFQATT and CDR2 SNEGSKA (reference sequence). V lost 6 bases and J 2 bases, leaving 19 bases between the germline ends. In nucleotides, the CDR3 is TGCAGTGCGCCCCGGACGGAAAGGGGGCAAGAGACCCAGTACTTC. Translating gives CSAPRTERGQETQYF.

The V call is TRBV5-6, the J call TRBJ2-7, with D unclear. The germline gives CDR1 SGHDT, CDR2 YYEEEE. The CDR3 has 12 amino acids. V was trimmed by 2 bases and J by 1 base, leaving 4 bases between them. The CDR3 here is CASSFWSYEQYF. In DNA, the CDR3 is TGTGCCAGCAGCTTTTGGTCCTACGAGCAGTACTTC.

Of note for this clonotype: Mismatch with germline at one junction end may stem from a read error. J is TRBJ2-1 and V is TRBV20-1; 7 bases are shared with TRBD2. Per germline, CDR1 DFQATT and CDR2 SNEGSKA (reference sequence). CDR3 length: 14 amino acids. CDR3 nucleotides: TGTAGTGCTAGAGGGGTCCGGACTAGGAATGAGCAGTTCTTC. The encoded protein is CSARGVRTRNEQFF.

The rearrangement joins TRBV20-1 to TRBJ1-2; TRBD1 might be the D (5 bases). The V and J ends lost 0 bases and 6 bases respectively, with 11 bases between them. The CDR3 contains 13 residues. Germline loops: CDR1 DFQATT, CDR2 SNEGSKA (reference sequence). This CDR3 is CSARDNSGNGYTF. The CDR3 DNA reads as TGCAGTGCTAGAGATAATTCAGGGAATGGCTACACCTTC.

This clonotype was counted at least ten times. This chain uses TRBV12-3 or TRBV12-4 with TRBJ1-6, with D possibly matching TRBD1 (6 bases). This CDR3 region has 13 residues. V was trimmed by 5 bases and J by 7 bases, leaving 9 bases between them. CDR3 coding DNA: TGTGCCAGCAGTCCCGGACAGAATTCACCCCTCCACTTT. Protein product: CASSPGQNSPLHF.

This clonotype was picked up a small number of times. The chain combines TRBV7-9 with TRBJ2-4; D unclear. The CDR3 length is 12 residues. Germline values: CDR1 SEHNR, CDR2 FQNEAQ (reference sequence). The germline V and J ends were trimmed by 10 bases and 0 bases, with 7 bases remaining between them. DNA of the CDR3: TGTGCCACCAATGGAGCCAAAAACATTCAGTACTTC. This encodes CATNGAKNIQYF.

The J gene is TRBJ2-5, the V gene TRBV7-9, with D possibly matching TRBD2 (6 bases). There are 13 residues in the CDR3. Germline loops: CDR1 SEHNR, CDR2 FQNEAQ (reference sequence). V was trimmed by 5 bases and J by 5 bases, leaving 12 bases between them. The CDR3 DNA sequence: TGTGCCAGCAGCCGGGCTAGCGCGGAGACCCAGTACTTC. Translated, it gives CASSRASAETQYF.

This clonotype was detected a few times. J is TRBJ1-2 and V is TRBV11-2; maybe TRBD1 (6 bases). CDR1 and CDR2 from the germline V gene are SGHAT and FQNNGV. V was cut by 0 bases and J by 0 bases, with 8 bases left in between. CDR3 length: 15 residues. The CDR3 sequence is CASSLEGAANYGYTF. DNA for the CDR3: TGTGCCAGCAGCTTAGAGGGGGCAGCTAACTATGGCTACACCTTC. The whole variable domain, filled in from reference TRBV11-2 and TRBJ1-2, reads EAGVAQSPRYKIIEKRQSVAFWCNPISGHATLYWYQQILGQGPKLLIQFQNNGVVDDSQLPKDRFSAERLKGVDSTLKIQPAKLEDSAVYLCASSLEGAANYGYTFGSGTRLTVV.

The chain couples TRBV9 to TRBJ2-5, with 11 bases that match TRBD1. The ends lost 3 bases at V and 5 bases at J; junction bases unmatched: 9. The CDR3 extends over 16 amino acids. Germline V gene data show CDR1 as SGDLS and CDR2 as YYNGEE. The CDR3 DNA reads TGTGCCAGCAGCGACGGACAGGGGGCGAGATGGGAGACCCAGTACTTC. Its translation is CASSDGQGARWETQYF.

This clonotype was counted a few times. The DNA of the CDR3 is TGTGCCAGCAGTGACCCAGGGGACACTGAAGCTTTCTTT. Its protein product is CASSDPGDTEAFF. The chain is built from TRBV25-1 and TRBJ1-1; possible D gene TRBD1, 6 bases. Germline assignment: CDR1 MGHDK and CDR2 SYGVNS. V was trimmed by 3 bases and J by 3 bases, leaving 8 bases between them. The CDR3 consists of 13 residues. The full variable domain, in which reference TRBV25-1 and TRBJ1-1 provide the parts outside the CDR3, is EADIYQTPRYLVIGTGKKITLECSQTMGHDKMYWYQQDPGMELHLIHYSYGVNSTEKGDLSSESTVSRIRTEHFPLTLESARPSHTSQYLCASSDPGDTEAFFGQGTRLTVV.

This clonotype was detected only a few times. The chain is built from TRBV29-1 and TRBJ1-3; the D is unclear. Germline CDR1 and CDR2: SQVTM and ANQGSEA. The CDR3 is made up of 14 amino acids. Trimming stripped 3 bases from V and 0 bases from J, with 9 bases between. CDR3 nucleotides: TGCAGCGTTGACGGCGGCCCCTCTGGAAACACCATATATTTT. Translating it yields CSVDGGPSGNTIYF.

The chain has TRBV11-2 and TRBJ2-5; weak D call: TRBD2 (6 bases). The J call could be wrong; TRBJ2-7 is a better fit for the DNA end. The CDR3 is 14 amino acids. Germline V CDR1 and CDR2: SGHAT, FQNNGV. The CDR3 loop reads CASSPRWRDYEQYF. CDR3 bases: TGTGCCAGCAGCCCCCGCTGGCGGGACTACGAGCAGTACTTC.

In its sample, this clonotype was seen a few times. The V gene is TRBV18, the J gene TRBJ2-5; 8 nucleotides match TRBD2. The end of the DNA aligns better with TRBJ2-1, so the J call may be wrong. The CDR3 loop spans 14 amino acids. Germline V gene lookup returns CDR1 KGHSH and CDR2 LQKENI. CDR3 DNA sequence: TGTGCCAGCTCACCACGGCGGGGGGCGCATGAGCAGTTCTTC. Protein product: CASSPRRGAHEQFF.